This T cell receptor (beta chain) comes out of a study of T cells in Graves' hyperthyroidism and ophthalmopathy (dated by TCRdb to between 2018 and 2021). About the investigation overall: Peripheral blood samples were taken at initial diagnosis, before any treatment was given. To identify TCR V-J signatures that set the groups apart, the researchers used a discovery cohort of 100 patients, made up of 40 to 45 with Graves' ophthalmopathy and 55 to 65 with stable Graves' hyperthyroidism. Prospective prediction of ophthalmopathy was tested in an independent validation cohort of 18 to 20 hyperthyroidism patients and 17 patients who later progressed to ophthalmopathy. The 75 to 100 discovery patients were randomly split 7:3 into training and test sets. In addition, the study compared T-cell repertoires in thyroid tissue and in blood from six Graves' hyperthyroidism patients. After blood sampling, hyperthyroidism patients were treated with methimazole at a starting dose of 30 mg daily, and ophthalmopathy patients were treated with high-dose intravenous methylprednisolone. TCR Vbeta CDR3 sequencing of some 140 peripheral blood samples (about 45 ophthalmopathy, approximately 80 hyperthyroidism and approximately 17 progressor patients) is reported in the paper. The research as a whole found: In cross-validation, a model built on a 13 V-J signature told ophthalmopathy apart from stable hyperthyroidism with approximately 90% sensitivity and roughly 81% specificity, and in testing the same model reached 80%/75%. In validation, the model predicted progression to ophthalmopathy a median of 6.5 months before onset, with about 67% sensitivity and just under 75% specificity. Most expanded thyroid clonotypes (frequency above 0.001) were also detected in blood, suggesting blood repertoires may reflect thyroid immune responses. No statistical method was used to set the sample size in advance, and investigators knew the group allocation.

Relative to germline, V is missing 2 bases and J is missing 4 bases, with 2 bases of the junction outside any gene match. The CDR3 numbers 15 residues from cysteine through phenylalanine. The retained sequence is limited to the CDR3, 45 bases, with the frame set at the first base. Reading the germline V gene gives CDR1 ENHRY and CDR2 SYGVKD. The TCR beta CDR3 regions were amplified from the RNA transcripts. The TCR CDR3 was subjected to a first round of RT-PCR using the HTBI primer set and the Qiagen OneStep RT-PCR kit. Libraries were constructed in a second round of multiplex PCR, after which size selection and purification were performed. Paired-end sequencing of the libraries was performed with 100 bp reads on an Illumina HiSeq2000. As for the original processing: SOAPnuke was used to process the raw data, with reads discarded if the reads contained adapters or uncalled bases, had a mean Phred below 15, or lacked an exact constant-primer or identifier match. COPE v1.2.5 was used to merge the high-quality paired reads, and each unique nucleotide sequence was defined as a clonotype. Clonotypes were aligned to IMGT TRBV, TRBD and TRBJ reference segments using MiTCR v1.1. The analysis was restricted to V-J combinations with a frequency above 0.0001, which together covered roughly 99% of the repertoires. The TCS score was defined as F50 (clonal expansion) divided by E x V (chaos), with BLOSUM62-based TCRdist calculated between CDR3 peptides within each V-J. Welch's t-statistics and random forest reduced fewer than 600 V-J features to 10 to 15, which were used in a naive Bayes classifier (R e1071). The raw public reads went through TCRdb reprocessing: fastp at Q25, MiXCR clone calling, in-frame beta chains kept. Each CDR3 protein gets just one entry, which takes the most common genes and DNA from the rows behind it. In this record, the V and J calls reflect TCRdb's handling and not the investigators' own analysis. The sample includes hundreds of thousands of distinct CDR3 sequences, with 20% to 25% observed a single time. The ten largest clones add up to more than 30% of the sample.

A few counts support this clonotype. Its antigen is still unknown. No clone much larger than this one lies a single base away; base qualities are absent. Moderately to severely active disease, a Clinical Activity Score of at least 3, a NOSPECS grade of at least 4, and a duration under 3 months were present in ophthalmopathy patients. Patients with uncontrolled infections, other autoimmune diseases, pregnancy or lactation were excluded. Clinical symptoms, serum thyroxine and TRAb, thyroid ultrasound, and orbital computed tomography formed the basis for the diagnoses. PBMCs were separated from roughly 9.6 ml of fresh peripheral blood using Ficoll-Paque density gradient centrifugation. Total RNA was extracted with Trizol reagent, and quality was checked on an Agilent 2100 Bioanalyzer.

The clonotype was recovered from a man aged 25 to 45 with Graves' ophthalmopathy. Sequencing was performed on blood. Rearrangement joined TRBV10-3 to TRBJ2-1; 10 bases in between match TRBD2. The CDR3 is CAISEASGSYNEQFF. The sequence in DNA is TGTGCCATCAGTGAGGCTAGCGGGAGTTACAATGAGCAGTTCTTC.